This T cell receptor (beta chain) was captured by sequencing in a study of T cells in Graves' hyperthyroidism and ophthalmopathy. Germline values: CDR1 MGHRA, CDR2 YSYEKL. The CDR3 length is 14 residues. The V end was cut by 1 base, the J end by 3 bases, with 9 bases between. The source material, RNA transcripts, was used to amplify TCR beta CDR3 regions. First-round RT-PCR targeting the TCR CDR3 was performed with the HTBI primer set. From the multiplex PCR reads, TCRdb called clonotypes with MiXCR, one entry per CDR3 protein. The sample holds about 640,000 distinct CDR3 sequences, 20% seen once. The chain employs TRBV4-1 and TRBJ1-1; possible D gene TRBD1, 5 bases. This sequence originates from a young man with Graves' ophthalmopathy. The sequencing sample was made of blood. The CDR3 loop reads CASSQGGMYTEAFF. The DNA for the CDR3 is TGCGCCAGCAGCCAAGGGGGGATGTACACTGAAGCTTTCTTT.